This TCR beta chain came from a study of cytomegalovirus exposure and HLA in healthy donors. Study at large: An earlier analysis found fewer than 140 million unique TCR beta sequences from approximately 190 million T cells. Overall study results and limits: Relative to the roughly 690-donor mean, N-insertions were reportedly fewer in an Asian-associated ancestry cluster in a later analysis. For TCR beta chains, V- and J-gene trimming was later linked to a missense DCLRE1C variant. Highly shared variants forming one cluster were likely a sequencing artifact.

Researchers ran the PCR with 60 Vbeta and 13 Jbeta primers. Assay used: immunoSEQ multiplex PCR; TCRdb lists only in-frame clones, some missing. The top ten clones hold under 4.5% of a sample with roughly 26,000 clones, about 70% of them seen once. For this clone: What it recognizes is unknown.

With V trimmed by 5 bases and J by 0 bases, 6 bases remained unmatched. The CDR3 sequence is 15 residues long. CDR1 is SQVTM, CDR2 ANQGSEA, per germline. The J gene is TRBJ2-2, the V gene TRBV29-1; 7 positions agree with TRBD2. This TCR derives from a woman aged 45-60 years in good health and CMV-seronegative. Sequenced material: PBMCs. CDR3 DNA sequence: TGCAGCGTTCTTAGCGGGTCATCGAACACCGGGGAGCTGTTTTTT. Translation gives CSVLSGSSNTGELFF.